This T cell receptor (beta chain) was recovered during a study of OX40 agonist ivuxolimab in advanced cancers. Looking at the study overall: Ivuxolimab was a fully human IgG2 agonistic monoclonal antibody targeting the costimulatory receptor OX40 (CD134). Intravenous ivuxolimab was administered to patients every 2 weeks at six dose levels: 0.01, 0.1, 0.3, 1.5, 3 and 10 mg/kg. Of the roughly 50 dose-escalation patients, hepatocellular carcinoma was present in 19, melanoma in roughly 15, renal cell carcinoma in 9 and head and neck cancer in 9. The point of sequencing TCRbeta in the periphery was to test whether ivuxolimab changed TCR sequence diversity and drove clonal T-cell expansion. Patients were allowed to have had prior anti-PD-1, anti-PD-L1 or anti-CTLA-4 therapy, and around two fifths of the dose-escalation patients had been treated with checkpoint inhibitors. The paper describes the monotherapy dose-escalation part (N of about 54 patients) of the phase I trial of ivuxolimab. Partial responses occurred in three dose-escalation patients, of whom one had hepatocellular carcinoma and two had cutaneous melanoma. A male proportion of roughly 80% and a mean age of approximately 60 years, ranging from roughly 23 to 79, were recorded for the dose-escalation cohort. Broader findings and caveats from the paper: The antigen specificity of the peripheral T cells that underwent clonal expansion was not determined. Low levels of normalized T-cell clonal expansion were also seen in some nonresponding patients. Partial responders in the 0.1-3.0 mg/kg groups had among the lowest normalized peripheral clonal expansion, especially among CD8+ T cells. After ivuxolimab, more expanded clones were found on average in CD8+ T cells than in CD4+ T cells. Clonal expansion of both CD4+ and CD8+ blood T cells was observed from baseline to week 6 at doses 0.1 to 3.0 mg/kg.

The trial excluded patients who had a history of autoimmune disease or who were on systemic immunosuppression. Peripheral blood for TCR sequencing was collected from all dose cohorts at baseline, on cycle 4 day 1, and on cycle 7 day 1. The samples were drawn from a first-in-human, open-label, multicenter phase I dose-escalation trial of ivuxolimab. Adults with locally advanced or metastatic melanoma, renal cell carcinoma, hepatocellular carcinoma or head and neck squamous cell carcinoma were enrolled in the trial. CD4+ and CD8+ T cells were sorted separately from peripheral blood before TCR sequencing. Cut back by 1 base and 5 bases, the V and J ends lie 12 bases apart. In the germline V gene (reference sequence), CDR1 corresponds to SGHKS and CDR2 to YYEKEE. From its cysteine to its phenylalanine, the CDR3 spans 14 amino acids. CDR3 DNA only is kept here, 42 bases in frame from base 1. Genomic DNA was isolated from the sorted cells so that the TCRbeta CDR3 region could be sequenced. The immunoSEQ Assay was used for sequencing of TCRbeta CDR3 regions. TCRdb stores this immuneACCESS table with in-frame sequences only. Part of the clones is absent; in the studies checked, under half of the shortfall reflects unresolved V genes, and no reason is known for the rest. In all, the sample holds tens of thousands of clones, and roughly 80% of those were seen once. The ten largest clones add up to under 2% of the sample.

Comment on this clone: The clone's antigen remains unknown. No base-level quality is on record; no much larger clone is a single base apart.

The sequence joins TRBV5-5 to TRBJ1-2; no D gene call is confident. Here the sequenced sample was CD4+ or CD8+ T cells sorted from blood, taken in a trial of the OX40 agonist ivuxolimab. This clonotype originated in an adult with an advanced solid tumor such as melanoma, head and neck, liver or kidney cancer. The sequenced DNA: TGTGCCAGCAGCTTGAGATTCGAGATATATGGCTACACCTTC. It specifies CASSLRFEIYGYTF.